These 2 T cell receptor beta chains originate from one sample sequenced in a study of blood T cell repertoires in COVID-19 (dated by TCRdb to the early 2020s). Receptor libraries were prepared by the immunoSEQ multiplex PCR assay. Entries here come from immuneACCESS through TCRdb and include only in-frame sequences with V and J called. Some clones fail to appear in such tables; in the studies checked, an unresolved V gene covers under half of the shortfall, and the cause of the remainder is unknown. In all, the sample holds 120,000 to 150,000 clones, and 84% of those were seen once. The ten most abundant clones make up 5.8% of the sample. The sample comprised PBMCs or T cells enriched from blood (not recorded which). The receptor set was obtained from a woman between 50 and 59 years old who had been exposed to COVID-19.

This clone has just one count. At the DNA level, this CDR3 is encoded by other sequences in the same sample as well. The chain couples TRBV6-5 to TRBJ2-5; D might be TRBD1 (6 bases). The V end was cut by 3 bases, the J end by 5 bases, with 10 bases between. The CDR3 is 13 amino acids. Germline CDR1 is MNHEY and CDR2 is SVGAGI. CDR3 amino acids: CASSYGGGETQYF. CDR3 coding DNA: TGTGCCAGCAGTTATGGGGGCGGGGAGACCCAGTACTTC.

Written as DNA, the CDR3 is TGTGCCAGCAGCCAAGAGGTCGGGGGAAGCGGCGGGGACGAGCAGTACTTC. Protein: CASSQEVGGSGGDEQYF. The rearrangement uses TRBV3-1 (or the pseudogene TRBV3-2) and TRBJ2-7, with D tentatively TRBD2 (6 bases). The CDR3 is made up of 17 amino acids. Germline loops: CDR1 LGHDT, CDR2 YNNKEL (reference sequence). Deletions cut 0 bases from V and 5 bases from J, with 20 bases between.